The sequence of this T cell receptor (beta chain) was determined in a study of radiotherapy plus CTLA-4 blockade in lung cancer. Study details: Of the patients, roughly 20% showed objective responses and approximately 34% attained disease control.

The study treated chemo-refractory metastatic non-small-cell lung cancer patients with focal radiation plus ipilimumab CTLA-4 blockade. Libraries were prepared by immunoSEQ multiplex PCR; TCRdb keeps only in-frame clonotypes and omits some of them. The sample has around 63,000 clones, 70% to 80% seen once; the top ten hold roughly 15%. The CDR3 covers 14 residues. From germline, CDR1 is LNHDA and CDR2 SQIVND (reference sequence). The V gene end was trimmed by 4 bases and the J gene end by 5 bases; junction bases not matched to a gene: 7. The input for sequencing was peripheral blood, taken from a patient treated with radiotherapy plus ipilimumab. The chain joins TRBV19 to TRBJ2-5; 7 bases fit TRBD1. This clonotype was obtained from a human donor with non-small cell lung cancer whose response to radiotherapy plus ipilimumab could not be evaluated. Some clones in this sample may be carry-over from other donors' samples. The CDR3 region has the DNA TGTGCCAGTAGTAATTCCAGGGGGTTGGAGACCCAGTACTTC. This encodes CASSNSRGLETQYF.